Detailed here is one T cell receptor (beta chain). The antigen remains undetermined. V lost 10 bases to trimming and J lost 3 bases, with 22 bases between them. The germline CDR1 and CDR2 sequences are LNHDA and SQIVND (reference sequence). CDR3 size: 16 residues. These data originate in a study of T cell responses to AZD1222 COVID-19 vaccine. Study results and limitations: Clonal diversity may have been underestimated in mostly white British donors. Repertoires were obtained only post-peak T cell response. Among spike-specific TCRs, nearly half reportedly target unmutated variant regions.

Here immunoSEQ multiplex PCR was the method, and the copy in TCRdb shows in-frame clones only, minus some. Of roughly 120,000 clones in the sample, about 85% were seen once. The sample here was peripheral blood, taken 28 days after the second AZD1222 dose. The origin of this receptor is an adult who received the AZD1222 COVID-19 vaccine. The V gene is TRBV19, the J gene TRBJ1-3; D gene ambiguous. DNA of the CDR3: TGTGCCACCAAACTTTGGACCGCGGCTCTTGGAAACACCATATATTTT. Translating it yields CATKLWTAALGNTIYF.